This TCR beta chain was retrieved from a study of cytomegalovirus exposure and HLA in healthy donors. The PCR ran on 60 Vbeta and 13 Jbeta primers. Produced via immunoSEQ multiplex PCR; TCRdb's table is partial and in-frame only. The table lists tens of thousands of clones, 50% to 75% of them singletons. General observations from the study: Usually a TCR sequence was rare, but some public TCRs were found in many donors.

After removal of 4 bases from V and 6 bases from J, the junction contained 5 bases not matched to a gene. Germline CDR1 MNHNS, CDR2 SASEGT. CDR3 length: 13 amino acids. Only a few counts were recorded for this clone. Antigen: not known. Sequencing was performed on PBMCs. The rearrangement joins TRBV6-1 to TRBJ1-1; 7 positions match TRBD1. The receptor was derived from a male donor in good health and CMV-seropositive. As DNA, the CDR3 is TGTGCCAGCAGTGCCTACCAGGGGGCTGAAGCTTTCTTT. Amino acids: CASSAYQGAEAFF.